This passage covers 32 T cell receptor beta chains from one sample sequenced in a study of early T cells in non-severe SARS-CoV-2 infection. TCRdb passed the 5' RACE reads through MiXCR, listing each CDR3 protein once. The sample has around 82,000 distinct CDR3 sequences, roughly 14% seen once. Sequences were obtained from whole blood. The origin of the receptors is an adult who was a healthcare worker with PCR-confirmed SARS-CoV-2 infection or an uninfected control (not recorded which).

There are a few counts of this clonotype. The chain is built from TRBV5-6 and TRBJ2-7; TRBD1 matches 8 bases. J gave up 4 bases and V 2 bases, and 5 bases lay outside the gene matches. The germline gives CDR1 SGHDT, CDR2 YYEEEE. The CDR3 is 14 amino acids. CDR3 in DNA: TGTGCCAGCAGCTTTACCGGGACAGGTTACGAGCAGTACGTC. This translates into CASSFTGTGYEQYV.

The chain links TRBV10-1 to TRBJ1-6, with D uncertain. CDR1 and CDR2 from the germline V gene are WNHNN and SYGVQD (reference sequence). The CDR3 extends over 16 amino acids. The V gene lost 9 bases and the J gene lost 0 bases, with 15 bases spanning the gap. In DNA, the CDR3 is TGCGCCAGAGACGCCCCTCAAAGCTCCTATAATTCACCCCTCCACTTT. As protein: CARDAPQSSYNSPLHF.

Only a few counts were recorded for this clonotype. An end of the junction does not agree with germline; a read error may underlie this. The CDR3 loop is CSARGTDYTGELFF. CDR3 in DNA: TGCAGTGCCAGAGGGACAGATTACACCGGGGAGCTGTTTTTT. The chain uses TRBV20-1 and TRBJ2-2; 7 nucleotides match TRBD1. Germline values: CDR1 DFQATT, CDR2 SNEGSKA (reference sequence). This CDR3 has 14 residues.

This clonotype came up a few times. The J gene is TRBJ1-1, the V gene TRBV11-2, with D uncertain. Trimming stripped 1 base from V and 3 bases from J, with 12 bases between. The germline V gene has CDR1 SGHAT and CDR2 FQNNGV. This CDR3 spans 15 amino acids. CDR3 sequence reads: CASSLGLGWDTEAFF. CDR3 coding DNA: TGTGCCAGCAGCTTAGGTCTGGGATGGGACACTGAAGCTTTCTTT.

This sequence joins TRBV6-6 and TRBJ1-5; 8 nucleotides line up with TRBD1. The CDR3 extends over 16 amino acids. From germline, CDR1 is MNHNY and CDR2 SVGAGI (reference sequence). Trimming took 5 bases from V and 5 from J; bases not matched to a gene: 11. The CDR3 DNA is TGTGCCAGCAGTACAGCCTCCGGGACAGGCGATCAGCCCCAGCATTTT. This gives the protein CASSTASGTGDQPQHF.

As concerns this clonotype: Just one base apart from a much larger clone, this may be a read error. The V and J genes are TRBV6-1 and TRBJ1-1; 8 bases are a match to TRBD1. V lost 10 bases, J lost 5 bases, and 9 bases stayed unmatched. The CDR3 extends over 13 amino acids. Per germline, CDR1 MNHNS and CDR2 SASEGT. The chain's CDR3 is CANSVTGGTEAFF. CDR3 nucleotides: TGTGCCAACAGCGTAACAGGGGGGACTGAAGCTTTCTTT.

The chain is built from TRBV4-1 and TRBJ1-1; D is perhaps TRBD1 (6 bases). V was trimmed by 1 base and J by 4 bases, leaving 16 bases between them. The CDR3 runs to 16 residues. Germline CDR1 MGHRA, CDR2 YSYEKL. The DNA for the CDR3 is TGCGCCAGCAGCCAAGGCCCCCGGGGCAGGGGCACTGAAGCTTTCTTT. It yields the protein CASSQGPRGRGTEAFF.

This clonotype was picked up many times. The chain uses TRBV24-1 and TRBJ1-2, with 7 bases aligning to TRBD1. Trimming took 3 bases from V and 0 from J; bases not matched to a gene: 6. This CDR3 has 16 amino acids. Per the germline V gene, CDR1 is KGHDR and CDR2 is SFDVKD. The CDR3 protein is CATSDTGTATNYGYTF. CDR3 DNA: TGTGCCACCAGTGATACTGGGACAGCGACTAACTATGGCTACACCTTC.

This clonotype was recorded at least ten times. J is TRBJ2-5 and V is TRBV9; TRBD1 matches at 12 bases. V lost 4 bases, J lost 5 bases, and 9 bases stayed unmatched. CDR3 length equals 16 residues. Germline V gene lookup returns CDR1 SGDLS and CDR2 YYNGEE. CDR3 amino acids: CASSPGTGGYTETQYF. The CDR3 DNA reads TGTGCCAGCAGCCCGGGGACAGGGGGCTATACTGAGACCCAGTACTTC.

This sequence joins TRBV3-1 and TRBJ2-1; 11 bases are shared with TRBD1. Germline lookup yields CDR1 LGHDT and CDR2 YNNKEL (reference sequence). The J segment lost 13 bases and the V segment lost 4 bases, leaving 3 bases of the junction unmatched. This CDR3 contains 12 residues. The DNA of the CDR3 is TGTGCCAGCAGCCCCGGACAGGGGGCCCAGTTCTTC. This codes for CASSPGQGAQFF.

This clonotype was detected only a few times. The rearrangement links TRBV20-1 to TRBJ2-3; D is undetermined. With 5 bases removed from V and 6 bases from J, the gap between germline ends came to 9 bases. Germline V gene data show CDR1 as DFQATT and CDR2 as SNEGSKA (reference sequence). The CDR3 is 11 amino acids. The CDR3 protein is CSASGADTQYF. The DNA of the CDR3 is TGCAGTGCTTCCGGAGCGGATACGCAGTATTTT.

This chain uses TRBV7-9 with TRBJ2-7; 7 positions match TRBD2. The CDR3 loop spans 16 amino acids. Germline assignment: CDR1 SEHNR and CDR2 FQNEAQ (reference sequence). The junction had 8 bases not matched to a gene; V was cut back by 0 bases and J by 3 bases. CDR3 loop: CASSLAPRGCLYEQYV. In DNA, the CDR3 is TGTGCCAGCAGCTTAGCGCCGCGGGGGTGCCTCTACGAGCAGTACGTC.

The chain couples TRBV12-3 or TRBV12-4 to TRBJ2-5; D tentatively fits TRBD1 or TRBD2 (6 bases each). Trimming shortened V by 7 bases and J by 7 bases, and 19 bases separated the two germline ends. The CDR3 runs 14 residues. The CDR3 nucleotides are TGTGCCAGCATGGGGAGAGGGGGGACGGGGACCCAGTACTTC. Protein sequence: CASMGRGGTGTQYF.

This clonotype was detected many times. This chain's CDR3 is CASSRASGPQETQYF. The CDR3, as DNA: TGTGCCAGCAGCCGAGCTAGCGGTCCCCAAGAGACCCAGTACTTC. V and J are TRBV7-2 and TRBJ2-5, with 7 bases identical to TRBD2. Germline V gene sequence: CDR1 SGHTA, CDR2 FQGNSA. The CDR3 runs to 15 residues. J was trimmed by 1 base and V by 5 bases; bases with no gene match: 7.

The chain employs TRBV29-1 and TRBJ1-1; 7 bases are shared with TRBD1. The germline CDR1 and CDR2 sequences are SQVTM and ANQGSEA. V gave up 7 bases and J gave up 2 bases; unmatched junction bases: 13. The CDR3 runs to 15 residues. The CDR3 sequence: CSAQGGQGLNTEAFF. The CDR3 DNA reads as TGCAGCGCCCAGGGGGGGCAGGGGCTTAACACTGAAGCTTTCTTT.

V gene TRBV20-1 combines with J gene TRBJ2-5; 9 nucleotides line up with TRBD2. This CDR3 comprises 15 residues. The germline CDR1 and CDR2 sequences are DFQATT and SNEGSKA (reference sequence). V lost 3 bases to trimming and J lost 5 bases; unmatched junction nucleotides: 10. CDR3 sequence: CSARVPGLAAETQYF. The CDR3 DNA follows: TGCAGTGCTAGGGTCCCGGGACTAGCTGCGGAGACCCAGTACTTC.

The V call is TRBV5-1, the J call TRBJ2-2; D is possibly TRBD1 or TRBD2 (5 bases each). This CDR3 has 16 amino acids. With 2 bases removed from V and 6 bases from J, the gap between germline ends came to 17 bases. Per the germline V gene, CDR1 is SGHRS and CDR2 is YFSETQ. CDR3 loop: CASSLDGARGPGELFF. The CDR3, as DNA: TGCGCCAGCAGCTTAGACGGAGCGAGGGGTCCCGGGGAGCTGTTTTTT.

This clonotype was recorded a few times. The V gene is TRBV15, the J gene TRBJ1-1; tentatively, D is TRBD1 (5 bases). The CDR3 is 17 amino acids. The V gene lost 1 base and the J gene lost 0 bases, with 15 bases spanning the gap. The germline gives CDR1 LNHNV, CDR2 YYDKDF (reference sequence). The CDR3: CATSRGNSGGVNTEAFF. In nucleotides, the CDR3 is TGTGCCACCAGCAGAGGTAACTCCGGGGGAGTGAACACTGAAGCTTTCTTT.

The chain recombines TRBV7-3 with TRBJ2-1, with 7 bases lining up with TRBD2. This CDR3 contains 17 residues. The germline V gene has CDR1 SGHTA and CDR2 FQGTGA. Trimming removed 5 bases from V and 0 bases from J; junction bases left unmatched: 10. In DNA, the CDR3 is TGTGCCAGCAGCCCCGGACCCGGCGGGGGCTCCTACAATGAGCAGTTCTTC. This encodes CASSPGPGGGSYNEQFF. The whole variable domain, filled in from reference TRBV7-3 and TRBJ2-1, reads GAGVSQTPSNKVTEKGKYVELRCDPISGHTALYWYRQSLGQGPEFLIYFQGTGAADDSGLPNDRFFAVRPEGSVSTLKIQRTERGDSAVYLCASSPGPGGGSYNEQFFGPGTRLTVL.

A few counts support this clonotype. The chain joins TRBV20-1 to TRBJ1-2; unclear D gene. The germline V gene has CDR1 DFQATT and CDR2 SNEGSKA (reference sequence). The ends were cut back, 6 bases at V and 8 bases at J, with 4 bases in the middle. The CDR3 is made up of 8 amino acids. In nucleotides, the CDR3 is TGCAGTGCACACGGCTACACCTTC. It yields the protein CSAHGYTF.

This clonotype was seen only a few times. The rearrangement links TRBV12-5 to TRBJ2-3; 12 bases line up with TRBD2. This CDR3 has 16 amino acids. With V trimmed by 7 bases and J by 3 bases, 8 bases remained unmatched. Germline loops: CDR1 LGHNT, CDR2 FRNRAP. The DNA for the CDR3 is TGTGCTAGTGCCCTCGGACTAGCGGGGCTGACAGATACGCAGTATTTT. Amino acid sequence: CASALGLAGLTDTQYF.

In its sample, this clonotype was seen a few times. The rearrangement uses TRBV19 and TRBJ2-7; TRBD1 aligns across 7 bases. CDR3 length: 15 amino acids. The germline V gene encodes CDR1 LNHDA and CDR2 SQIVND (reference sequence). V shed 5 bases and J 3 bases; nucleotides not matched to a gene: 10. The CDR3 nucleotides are TGTGCCAGTAGTCTACCGGGACAGTCTCTCTACGAGCAGTACGTC. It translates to CASSLPGQSLYEQYV.

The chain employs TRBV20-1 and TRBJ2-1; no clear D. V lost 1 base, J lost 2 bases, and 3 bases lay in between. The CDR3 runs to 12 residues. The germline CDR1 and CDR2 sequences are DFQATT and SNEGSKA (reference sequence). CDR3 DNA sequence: TGCAGTGCTAGAGGCACCTACAATGAGCAGTTCTTC. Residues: CSARGTYNEQFF.

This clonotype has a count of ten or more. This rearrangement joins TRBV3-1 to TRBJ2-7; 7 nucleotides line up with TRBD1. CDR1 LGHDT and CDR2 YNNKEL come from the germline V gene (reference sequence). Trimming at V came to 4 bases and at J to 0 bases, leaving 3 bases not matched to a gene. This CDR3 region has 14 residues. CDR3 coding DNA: TGTGCCAGCAGCCGGGGACAGCACTCCTACGAGCAGTACGTC. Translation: CASSRGQHSYEQYV.

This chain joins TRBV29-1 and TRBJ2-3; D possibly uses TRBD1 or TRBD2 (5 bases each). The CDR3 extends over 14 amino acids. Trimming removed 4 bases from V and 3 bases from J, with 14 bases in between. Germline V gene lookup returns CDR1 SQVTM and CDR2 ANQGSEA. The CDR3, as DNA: TGCAGCGTTGTTGTGAGGGGAATGACAGATACGCAGTATTTT. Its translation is CSVVVRGMTDTQYF.

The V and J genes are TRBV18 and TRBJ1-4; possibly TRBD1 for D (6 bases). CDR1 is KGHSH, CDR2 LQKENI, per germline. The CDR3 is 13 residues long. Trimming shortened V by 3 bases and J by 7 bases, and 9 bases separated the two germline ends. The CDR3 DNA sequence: TGTGCCAGCTCACCCCGGGACACTGAAAAACTGTTTTTT. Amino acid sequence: CASSPRDTEKLFF.

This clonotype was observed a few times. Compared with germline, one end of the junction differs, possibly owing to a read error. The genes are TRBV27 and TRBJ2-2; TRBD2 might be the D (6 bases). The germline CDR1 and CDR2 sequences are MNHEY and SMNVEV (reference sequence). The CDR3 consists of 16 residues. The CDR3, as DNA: TGTGCTAGCAGTTTTCTAAGAAGCGGGCCGACCGGGGAGCTGTTTTTT. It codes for CASSFLRSGPTGELFF.

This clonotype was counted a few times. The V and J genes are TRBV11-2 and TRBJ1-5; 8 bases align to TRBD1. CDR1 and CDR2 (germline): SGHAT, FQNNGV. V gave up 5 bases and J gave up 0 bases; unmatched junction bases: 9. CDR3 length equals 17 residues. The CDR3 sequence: CASSPGTGPYSNQPQHF. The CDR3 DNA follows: TGTGCCAGCAGCCCCGGGACAGGACCATATAGCAATCAGCCCCAGCATTTT.

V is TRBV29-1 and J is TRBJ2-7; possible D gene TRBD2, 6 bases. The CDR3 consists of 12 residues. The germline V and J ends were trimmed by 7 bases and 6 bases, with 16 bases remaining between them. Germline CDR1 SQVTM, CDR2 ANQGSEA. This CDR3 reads CSANSGGGEQYV. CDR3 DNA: TGCAGCGCCAACTCCGGGGGTGGCGAGCAGTACGTC.

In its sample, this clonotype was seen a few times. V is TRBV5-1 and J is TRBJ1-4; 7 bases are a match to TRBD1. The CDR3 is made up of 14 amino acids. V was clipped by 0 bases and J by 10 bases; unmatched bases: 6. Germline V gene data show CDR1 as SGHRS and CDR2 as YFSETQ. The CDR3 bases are TGCGCCAGCAGCTTGGGGGACAGACAATCAAAACTGTTTTTT. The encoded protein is CASSLGDRQSKLFF.

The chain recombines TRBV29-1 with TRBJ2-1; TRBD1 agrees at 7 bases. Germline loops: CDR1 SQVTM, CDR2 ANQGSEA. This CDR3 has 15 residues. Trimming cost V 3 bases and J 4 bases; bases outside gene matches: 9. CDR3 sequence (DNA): TGCAGCGTTGATGGTGGGGACAGAACATACAATGAGCAGTTCTTC. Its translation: CSVDGGDRTYNEQFF.

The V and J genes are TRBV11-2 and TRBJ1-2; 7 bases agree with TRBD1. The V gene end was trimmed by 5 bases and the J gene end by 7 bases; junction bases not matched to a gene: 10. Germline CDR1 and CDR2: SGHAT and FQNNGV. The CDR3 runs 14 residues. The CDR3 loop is CASSTIDRVVGYTF. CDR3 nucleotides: TGTGCCAGCAGCACCATCGACAGGGTGGTTGGCTACACCTTC.